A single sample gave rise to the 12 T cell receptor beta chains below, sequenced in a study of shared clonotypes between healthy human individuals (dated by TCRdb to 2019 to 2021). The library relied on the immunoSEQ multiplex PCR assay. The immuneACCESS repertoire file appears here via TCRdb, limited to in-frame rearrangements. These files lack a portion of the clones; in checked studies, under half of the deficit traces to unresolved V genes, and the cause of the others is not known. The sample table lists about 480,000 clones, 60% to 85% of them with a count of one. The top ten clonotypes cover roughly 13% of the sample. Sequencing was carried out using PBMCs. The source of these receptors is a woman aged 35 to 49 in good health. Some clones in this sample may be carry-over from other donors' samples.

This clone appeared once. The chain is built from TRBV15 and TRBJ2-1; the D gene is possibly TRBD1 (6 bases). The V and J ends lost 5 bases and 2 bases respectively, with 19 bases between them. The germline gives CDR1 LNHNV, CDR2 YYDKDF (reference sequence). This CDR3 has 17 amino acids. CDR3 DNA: TGTGCCACCAGCGAATTCTTACAGGGTGTCCCCTACAATGAGCAGTTCTTC. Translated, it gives CATSEFLQGVPYNEQFF.

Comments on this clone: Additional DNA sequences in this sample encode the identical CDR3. The CDR3 protein is CASSSDTGELFF. The CDR3 nucleotides are TGTGCCAGCAGTTCAGACACCGGGGAGCTGTTTTTT. The rearrangement uses TRBV28 and TRBJ2-2; no definite D call. This CDR3 spans 12 amino acids. V shed 4 bases and J shed 3 bases, with 3 bases lying between them. Germline-derived CDR1 and CDR2 are MDHEN and SYDVKM.

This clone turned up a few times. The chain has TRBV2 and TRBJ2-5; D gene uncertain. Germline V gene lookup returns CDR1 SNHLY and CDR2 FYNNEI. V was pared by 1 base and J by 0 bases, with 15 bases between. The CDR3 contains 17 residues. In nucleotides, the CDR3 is TGTGCCAGCAGTGAAGTTGGAGCGACCCGGTACCAAGAGACCCAGTACTTC. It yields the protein CASSEVGATRYQETQYF.

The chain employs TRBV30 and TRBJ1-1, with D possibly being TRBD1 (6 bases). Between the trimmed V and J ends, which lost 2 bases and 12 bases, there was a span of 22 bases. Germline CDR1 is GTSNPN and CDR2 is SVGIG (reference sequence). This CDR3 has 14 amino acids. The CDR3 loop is CAWSTQGTPGSTFF. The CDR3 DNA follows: TGTGCCTGGAGTACGCAGGGGACCCCCGGTTCGACTTTCTTT.

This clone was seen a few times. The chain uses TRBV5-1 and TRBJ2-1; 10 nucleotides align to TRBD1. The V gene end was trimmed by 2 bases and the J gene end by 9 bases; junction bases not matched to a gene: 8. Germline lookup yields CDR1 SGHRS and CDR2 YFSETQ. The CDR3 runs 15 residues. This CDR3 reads CASSLIGQGEGEQFF. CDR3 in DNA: TGCGCCAGCAGCTTAATAGGACAGGGGGAGGGTGAGCAGTTCTTC.

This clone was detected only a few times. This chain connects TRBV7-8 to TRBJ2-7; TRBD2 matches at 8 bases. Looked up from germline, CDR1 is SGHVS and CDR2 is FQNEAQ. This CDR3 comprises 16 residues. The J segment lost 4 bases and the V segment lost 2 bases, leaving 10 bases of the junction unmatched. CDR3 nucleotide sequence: TGTGCCAGCAGCTTACCCTGGCGGGAGGACCTTTACGAGCAGTACTTC. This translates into CASSLPWREDLYEQYF.

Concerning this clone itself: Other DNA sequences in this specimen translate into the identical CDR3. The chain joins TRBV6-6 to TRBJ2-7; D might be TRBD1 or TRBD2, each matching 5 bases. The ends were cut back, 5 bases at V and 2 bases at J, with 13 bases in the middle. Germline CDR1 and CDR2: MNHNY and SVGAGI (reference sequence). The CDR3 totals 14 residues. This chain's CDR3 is CASSLRDGPYEQYF. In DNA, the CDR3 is TGTGCCAGCAGTCTCCGGGACGGGCCCTACGAGCAGTACTTC.

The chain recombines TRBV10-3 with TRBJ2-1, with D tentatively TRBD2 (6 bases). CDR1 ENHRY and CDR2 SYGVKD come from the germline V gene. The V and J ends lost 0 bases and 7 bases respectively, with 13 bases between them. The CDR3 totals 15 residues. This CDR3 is CAISESRESENEQFF. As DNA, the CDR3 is TGTGCCATCAGTGAGTCTCGGGAGTCGGAGAATGAGCAGTTCTTC.

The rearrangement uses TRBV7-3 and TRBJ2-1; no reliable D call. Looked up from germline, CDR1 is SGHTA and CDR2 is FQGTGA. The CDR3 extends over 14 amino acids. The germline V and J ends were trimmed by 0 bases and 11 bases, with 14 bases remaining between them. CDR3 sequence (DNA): TGTGCCAGCAGCTTAACCCCCACCTCTCCCCAGCAGTTCTTC. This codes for CASSLTPTSPQQFF.

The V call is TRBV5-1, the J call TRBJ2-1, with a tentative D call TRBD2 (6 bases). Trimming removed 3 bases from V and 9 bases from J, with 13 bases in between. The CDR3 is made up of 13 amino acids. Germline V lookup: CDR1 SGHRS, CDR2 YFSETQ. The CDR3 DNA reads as TGCGCCAGCAGCTCACTACTAGCTGGTGAGCAGTTCTTC. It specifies CASSSLLAGEQFF. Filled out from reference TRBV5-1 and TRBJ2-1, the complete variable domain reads KAGVTQTPRYLIKTRGQQVTLSCSPISGHRSVSWYQQTPGQGLQFLFEYFSETQRNKGNFPGRFSGRQFSNSRSEMNVSTLELGDSALYLCASSSLLAGEQFFGPGTRLTVL.

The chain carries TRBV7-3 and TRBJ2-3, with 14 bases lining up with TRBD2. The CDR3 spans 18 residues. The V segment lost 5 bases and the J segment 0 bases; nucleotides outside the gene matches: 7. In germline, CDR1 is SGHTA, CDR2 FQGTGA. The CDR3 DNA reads TGTGCCAGCAGCGCCGGGACTAGCGGGAGCCTTAGCACAGATACGCAGTATTTT. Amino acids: CASSAGTSGSLSTDTQYF.

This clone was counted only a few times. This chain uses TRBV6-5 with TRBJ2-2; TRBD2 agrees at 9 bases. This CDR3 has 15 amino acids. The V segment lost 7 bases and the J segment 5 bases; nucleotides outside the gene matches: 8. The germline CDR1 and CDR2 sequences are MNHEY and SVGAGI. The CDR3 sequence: CASTGLAGRTGELFF. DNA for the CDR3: TGTGCCAGCACCGGGCTAGCGGGAAGGACCGGGGAGCTGTTTTTT.